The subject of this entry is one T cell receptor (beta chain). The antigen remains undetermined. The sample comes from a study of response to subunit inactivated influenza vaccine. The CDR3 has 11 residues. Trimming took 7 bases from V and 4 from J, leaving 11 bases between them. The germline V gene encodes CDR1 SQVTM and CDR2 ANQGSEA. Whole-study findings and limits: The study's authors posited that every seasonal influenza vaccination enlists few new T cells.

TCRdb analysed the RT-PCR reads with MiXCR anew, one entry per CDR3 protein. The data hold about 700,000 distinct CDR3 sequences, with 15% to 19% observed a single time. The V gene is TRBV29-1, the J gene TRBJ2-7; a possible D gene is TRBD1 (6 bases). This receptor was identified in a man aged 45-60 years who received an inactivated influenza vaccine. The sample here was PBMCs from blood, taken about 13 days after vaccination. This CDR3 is CSALQGYEQYF. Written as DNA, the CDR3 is TGCAGCGCCCTTCAGGGGTACGAGCAGTACTTC.